The 13 T cell receptor beta chains presented below share a single source sample, sequenced in a study of shared clonotypes between healthy human individuals. Assay: immunoSEQ multiplex PCR; the TCRdb copy retains only in-frame clones and omits some. This repertoire shows roughly 1 million clones, around 76% found once; its top ten account for 1.2% to 1.5%. The sequenced sample consisted of memory CD4+ T cells sorted from blood. Regarding subset: CD45RA-negative fraction. The receptors were sampled from a man in his late teens or twenties in good health.

This clone has more than one count but fewer than ten. The chain joins TRBV11-2 to TRBJ2-2, with unresolved D. Trimming removed 5 bases from V and 9 bases from J, with 4 bases in between. Germline V lookup: CDR1 SGHAT, CDR2 FQNNGV. CDR3 size: 10 residues. The CDR3 is CASSHRELFF. In DNA, the CDR3 is TGTGCCAGCAGCCATCGGGAGCTGTTTTTT.

In its sample, this clone was seen once. The chain has TRBV28 and TRBJ1-4, with D uncertain. The V end lost 2 bases, the J end lost 4 bases, and 8 bases lay between the germline ends. The V gene's germline CDR1 is MDHEN and CDR2 SYDVKM. The CDR3 extends over 14 amino acids. For the CDR3, the DNA is TGTGCCAGCAGTTTAGTGGGTTTTAATGAAAAACTGTTTTTT. It encodes CASSLVGFNEKLFF.

The chain couples TRBV30 to TRBJ2-2, with 7 bases identical to TRBD2. V gave up 4 bases and J gave up 0 bases; unmatched junction bases: 2. Germline CDR1 reads GTSNPN; CDR2 reads SVGIG (reference sequence). The CDR3 spans 14 residues. This chain's CDR3 is CAWTSGANTGELFF. CDR3 coding DNA: TGTGCCTGGACTAGCGGCGCGAACACCGGGGAGCTGTTTTTT.

This rearrangement joins TRBV7-2 to TRBJ2-5; D remains ambiguous. Trimming shortened V by 5 bases and J by 1 base, and 11 bases separated the two germline ends. The V gene's germline CDR1 is SGHTA and CDR2 FQGNSA. The CDR3 is 14 residues long. The CDR3 sequence: CASSLAPGQETQYF. In nucleotides, the CDR3 is TGTGCCAGCAGCCTCGCCCCGGGCCAAGAGACCCAGTACTTC.

The chain is built from TRBV7-9 and TRBJ2-5; D perhaps matches TRBD2 (6 bases). V was trimmed by 7 bases and J by 3 bases, leaving 18 bases between them. The CDR3 has 15 residues. Germline loops: CDR1 SEHNR, CDR2 FQNEAQ (reference sequence). In DNA, the CDR3 is TGTGCCAGCACCCAAGAGGGACTGCGGGAAGAGACCCAGTACTTC. Amino acids: CASTQEGLREETQYF.

The rearrangement uses TRBV7-2 and TRBJ1-2, with 9 positions matching TRBD1. The germline V gene has CDR1 SGHTA and CDR2 FQGNSA. The V segment lost 2 bases and the J segment 4 bases; nucleotides outside the gene matches: 5. CDR3 length: 15 residues. CDR3 region: CASSLRDRELYGYTF. CDR3 nucleotides: TGTGCCAGCAGCTTAAGGGACAGGGAGCTCTATGGCTACACCTTC.

The J gene is TRBJ1-2, the V gene TRBV7-9, with 7 bases identical to TRBD1. Germline loops: CDR1 SEHNR, CDR2 FQNEAQ (reference sequence). There are 13 residues in the CDR3. With 4 bases clipped from V and 7 bases from J, the junction kept 6 bases outside the gene matches. DNA of the CDR3: TGTGCCAGCAGCTCTAACTACAGGGGTGGCTACACCTTC. Amino acids: CASSSNYRGGYTF.

V usage is TRBV2 and J usage is TRBJ1-2; 9 bases fit TRBD1. The J segment lost 8 bases and the V segment lost 1 base, leaving 2 bases of the junction unmatched. CDR3 size: 13 residues. Germline CDR1 SNHLY, CDR2 FYNNEI. CDR3 coding DNA: TGTGCCAGCAGTGAAGATGGGACAGGGGGCTACACCTTC. This sequence encodes CASSEDGTGGYTF.

The V call is TRBV5-4, the J call TRBJ2-5, with D possibly matching TRBD2 (5 bases). Trimming pared 0 bases from V and 4 bases from J, leaving 7 bases between. Germline CDR1 reads SGHNT; CDR2 reads YYREEE (reference sequence). The CDR3 consists of 13 residues. This chain's CDR3 is CASSLGRLETQYF. CDR3 nucleotides: TGTGCCAGCAGCTTGGGGAGGCTAGAGACCCAGTACTTC.

This chain connects TRBV28 to TRBJ1-4; no firm D call. Germline V gives CDR1 MDHEN, CDR2 SYDVKM. The germline V and J ends were trimmed by 4 bases and 5 bases, with 14 bases remaining between them. The CDR3 is made up of 15 amino acids. CDR3 nucleotide sequence: TGTGCCAGCAGTTCCTTTGCCCCTAAAAATGAAAAACTGTTTTTT. It codes for CASSSFAPKNEKLFF.

This sequence joins TRBV18 and TRBJ1-5; 8 nucleotides match TRBD1. Germline CDR1 is KGHSH and CDR2 is LQKENI. This CDR3 has 18 amino acids. With V trimmed by 4 bases and J by 2 bases, 13 bases remained unmatched. The CDR3 loop reads CASSRGSGQGYGNQPQHF. CDR3 DNA sequence: TGTGCCAGCTCACGCGGTTCCGGACAGGGTTACGGCAATCAGCCCCAGCATTTT.

The chain joins TRBV10-2 to TRBJ2-5; no reliable D call. CDR1 and CDR2 (germline): WSHSY, SAAADI. The length of the CDR3 is 17 residues. Trimming shortened V by 4 bases and J by 1 base, and 19 bases separated the two germline ends. The CDR3 DNA is TGCGCCAGCAGTGGTTTTATTCGGGCAGGCGCCCAAGAGACCCAGTACTTC. Translating it yields CASSGFIRAGAQETQYF.

This chain connects TRBV19 to TRBJ2-2; weak D call: TRBD2 (6 bases). CDR1 and CDR2 from the germline V gene are LNHDA and SQIVND (reference sequence). CDR3 length equals 15 residues. V lost 3 bases and J 4 bases, leaving 12 bases between the germline ends. Here the CDR3 DNA reads TGTGCCAGTAGTATTGGAGGGGCAAGCACCGGGGAGCTGTTTTTT. This codes for CASSIGGASTGELFF.